The clone carrying this T cell receptor beta chain was detected many times. Its antigen is still unknown. UMIs and a universal primer site were added when TCR cDNA was made by 5'RACE template switching. TCRdb re-called the 5' RACE reads through MiXCR, storing one row per CDR3 protein. The sample contains over 300,000 distinct CDR3 sequences, over 4% of which appear only once. The data were taken from a study of T cells after yellow fever vaccination. V lost 2 bases and J lost 9; bases outside the gene matches: 10. The germline V gene encodes CDR1 MNHEY and CDR2 SVGEGT. CDR3 length equals 16 residues. General study points: Peaking faster, on day 5 versus 15, the secondary response was nonetheless weaker. Post-booster repertoires again held most primary-vaccination clones (approximately 96% CD4, roughly 88% CD8).

The V call is TRBV6-2 or TRBV6-3, the J call TRBJ2-1; 10 nucleotides align to TRBD2. The TCR sequence derives from a man aged 18 to 29 who received the YFV17D yellow fever vaccine. Sequenced here: PBMCs, sampled 5 days after the yellow fever booster vaccination. For the CDR3, the DNA is TGTGCCAGCAGTTACCGGTTAGCGGGGGGCCCGGGTGAGCAGTTCTTC. This translates into CASSYRLAGGPGEQFF.